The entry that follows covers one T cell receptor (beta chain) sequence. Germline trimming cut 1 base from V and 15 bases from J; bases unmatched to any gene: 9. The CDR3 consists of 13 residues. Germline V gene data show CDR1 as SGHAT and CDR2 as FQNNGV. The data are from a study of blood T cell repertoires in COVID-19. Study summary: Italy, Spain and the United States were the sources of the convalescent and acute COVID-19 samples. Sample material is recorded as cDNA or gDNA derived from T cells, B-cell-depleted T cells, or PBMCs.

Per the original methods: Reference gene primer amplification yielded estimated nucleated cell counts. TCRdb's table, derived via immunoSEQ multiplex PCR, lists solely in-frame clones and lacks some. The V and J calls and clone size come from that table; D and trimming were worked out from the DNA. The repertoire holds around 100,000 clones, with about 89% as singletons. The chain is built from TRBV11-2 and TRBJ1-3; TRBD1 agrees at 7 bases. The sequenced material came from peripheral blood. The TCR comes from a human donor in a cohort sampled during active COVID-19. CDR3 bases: TGTGCCAGCAGCTTAGGACACAGGGGTTTTGAATATTTT. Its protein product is CASSLGHRGFEYF. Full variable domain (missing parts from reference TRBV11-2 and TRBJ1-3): EAGVAQSPRYKIIEKRQSVAFWCNPISGHATLYWYQQILGQGPKLLIQFQNNGVVDDSQLPKDRFSAERLKGVDSTLKIQPAKLEDSAVYLCASSLGHRGFEYFGEGSWLTVV.